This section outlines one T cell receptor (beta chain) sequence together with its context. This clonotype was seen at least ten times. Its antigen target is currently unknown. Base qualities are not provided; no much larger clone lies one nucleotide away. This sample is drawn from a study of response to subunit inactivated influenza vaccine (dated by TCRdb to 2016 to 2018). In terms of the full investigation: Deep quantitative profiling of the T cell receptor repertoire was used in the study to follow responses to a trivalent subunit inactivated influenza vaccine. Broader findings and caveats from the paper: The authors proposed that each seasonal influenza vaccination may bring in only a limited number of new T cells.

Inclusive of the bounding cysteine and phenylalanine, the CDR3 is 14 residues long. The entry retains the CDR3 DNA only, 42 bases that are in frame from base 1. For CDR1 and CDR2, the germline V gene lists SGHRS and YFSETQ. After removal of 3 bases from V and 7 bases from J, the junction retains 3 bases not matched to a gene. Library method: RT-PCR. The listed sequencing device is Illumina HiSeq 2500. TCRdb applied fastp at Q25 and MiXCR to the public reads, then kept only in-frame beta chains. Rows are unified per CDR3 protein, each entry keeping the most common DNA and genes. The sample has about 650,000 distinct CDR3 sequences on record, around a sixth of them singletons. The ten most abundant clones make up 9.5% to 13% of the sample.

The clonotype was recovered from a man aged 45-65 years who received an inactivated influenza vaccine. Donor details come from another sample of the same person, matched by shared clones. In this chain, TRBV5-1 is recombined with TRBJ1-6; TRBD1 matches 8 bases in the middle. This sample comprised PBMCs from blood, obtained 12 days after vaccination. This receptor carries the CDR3 CASSWTGRNSPLHF. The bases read TGCGCCAGCAGCTGGACAGGGAGAAATTCACCCCTCCACTTT.